This TCR beta chain was identified during a study of molecular identifiers for immune sequencing clone quantification (dated by TCRdb to the late 2010s). Concerning the study at large: For a replicate experiment, RNA from 20,000 or 100,000 naive CD8 T cells was divided into five aliquots, and four of the five aliquots were sequenced. This methods study used CD8 T cells to benchmark TCR RNA copy counting and molecular-identifier clustering-based TCR repertoire sequencing (MIDCIRS). Study-level results and caveats: In CMV-specific effector cells, clones with more than 20 RNA copies contained over 97% of molecules, whereas in naive cells such clones contained under 1% of molecules. Modeling estimated approximately 3 recovered TCR RNA copies per cell, compared with about ten by digital PCR, which implies about 32% capture efficiency. Highly expanded clone sizes could be underestimated if identical TCR molecules share a barcode. Spiked-in Jurkat TCR RNA (roughly 10 copies' worth), which is not part of the donor repertoire, was contained in the naive libraries. When barcode sub-clustering was omitted, TCR diversity was inflated by chimeric consensus sequences, with chimeras reaching as high as 47%. Even against a background of one million naive CD8 T cells, spiked-in Jurkat TCR RNA amounting to a single cell's worth was reported to be detectable.

Naive CD8 T cell libraries were made from roughly 20,000 to 1,000,000 sorted cells using 10%, 30% or 50% of purified RNA. Naive CD8 T cells, defined as CD8+CD4-CCR7+CD45RA+, were FACS-sorted into RLT Plus buffer on a BD FACSAria II. Detection sensitivity was tested by spiking Jurkat RNA equal to over 8 TCR copies' worth into samples containing roughly 19,000-1,100,000 naive CD8 T cells. Enrichment of CD8 T cells was done with RosetteSep CD8+ T Cell Enrichment Cocktail plus Ficoll-Paque, and ACK red cell lysis came afterward. The library was produced with PCR. These reads were obtained on a NextSeq 500. Preparation of bulk TCR libraries followed a previously described approach, with the TCR primers listed in Table S5. Purification of total RNA was performed with the Qiagen AllPrep DNA/RNA kit. Before analysis, reads from multiple sequencing runs of one library were combined. As for how the authors treated the data: Only reads with exact TCR constant sequence were kept, trimmed to 150 nt, and grouped by their 12-nt molecular barcodes. Within each barcode group, reads were sub-clustered at a 15% Levenshtein threshold, and quality-weighted consensus sequences were built per RNA molecule. Non-functional sequences were removed, as were lower-count sequences one edit away from another. Barcode sub-clusters with fewer than 20% of the maximum read count were removed, based on fitting two negative binomial distributions. Using fastp trimming at Q25 and MiXCR clonotype assembly, TCRdb reanalyzed the public sequencing data and kept in-frame beta chains. Identical CDR3 protein sequences are pooled into one entry, listed with their most common genes and DNA. TCRdb, rather than the study authors, made the V and J calls. The sample table holds around 460,000 distinct CDR3 sequences, of which around 25% were seen once. The top ten clones comprise over 0.6% of the sample.

CDR1 DFQATT and CDR2 SNEGSKA were looked up in the germline V gene (reference sequence). The CDR3 runs 15 residues from the cysteine to the phenylalanine. Solely the CDR3 DNA is kept, with 45 bases framed from the first base. Relative to germline, V is 0 bases shorter and J is 0 bases shorter, with 12 bases between their ends. This clonotype was seen more than once but under ten times. Its antigen remains unidentified. No much larger clone is present one base from it, and per-base qualities are unavailable. The chain joins TRBV20-1 to TRBJ2-7; D gene: possibly TRBD2, on 5 matching bases. This clonotype was obtained from a human donor in good health. Some libraries in this study had Jurkat cell RNA spiked in. Sequencing used naive CD8+ T cells from blood, with Jurkat cell RNA spiked in. The cell subset or site label, as the study defines it: FACS-sorted CD8+CD4-CCR7+CD45RA+ naive T cells. The DNA is TGCAGTGCTAGAGATTTGAGGGAGAGCTCCTACGAGCAGTACTTC. Its protein reads: CSARDLRESSYEQYF.